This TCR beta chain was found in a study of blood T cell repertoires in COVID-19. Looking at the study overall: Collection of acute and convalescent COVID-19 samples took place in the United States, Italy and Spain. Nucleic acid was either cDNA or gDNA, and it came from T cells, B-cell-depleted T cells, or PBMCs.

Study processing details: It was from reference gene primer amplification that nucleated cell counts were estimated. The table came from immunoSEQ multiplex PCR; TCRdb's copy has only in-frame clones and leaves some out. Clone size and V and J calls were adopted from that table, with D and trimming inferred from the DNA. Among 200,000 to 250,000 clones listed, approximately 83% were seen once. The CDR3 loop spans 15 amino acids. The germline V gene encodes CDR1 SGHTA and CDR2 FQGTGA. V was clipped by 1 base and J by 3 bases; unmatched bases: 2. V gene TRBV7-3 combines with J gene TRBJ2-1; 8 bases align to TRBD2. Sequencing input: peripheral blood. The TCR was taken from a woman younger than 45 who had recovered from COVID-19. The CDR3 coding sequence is TGTGCCAGCAGCTTAAGCGCGGGGGGCTACAATGAGCAGTTCTTC. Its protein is CASSLSAGGYNEQFF.